Shown below are 8 T cell receptor beta chains from a single sample sequenced in a study of beta chain features in type 1 diabetes. Expressed TCRB transcripts got sequenced, as all isolated RNA was reverse transcribed. Assay used: immunoSEQ multiplex PCR; TCRdb lists only in-frame clones, some missing. The sample contains over 700,000 clones, roughly 16% of which appear only once. The sample consisted of naive CD4+ T cells from blood. The origin of the receptors is a woman between 18 and 30 years old in good health.

The chain uses TRBV9 and TRBJ1-2, with 8 bases aligning to TRBD1. V dropped 6 bases and J dropped 4; count of bases not matched to a gene: 11. CDR1 and CDR2 (germline): SGDLS, YYNGEE. CDR3 size: 15 residues. CDR3 bases: TGTGCCAGCACCTTAGAATCAGGGGGCGGCTATGGCTACACCTTC. Protein: CASTLESGGGYGYTF.

This chain links TRBV18 with TRBJ1-1; D uncertain. The ends were cut back, 3 bases at V and 5 bases at J, with 16 bases in the middle. This CDR3 region has 15 residues. Germline V gives CDR1 KGHSH, CDR2 LQKENI. The CDR3 DNA sequence: TGTGCCAGCTCACCCAAAAATTCGCCGCGGACTGAAGCTTTCTTT. Its translation is CASSPKNSPRTEAFF.

This clone was found a few times. This chain uses TRBV5-1 with TRBJ2-1, with 8 bases aligning to TRBD2. The germline gives CDR1 SGHRS, CDR2 YFSETQ. The CDR3 is made up of 13 amino acids. The junction had 6 bases not matched to a gene; V was cut back by 5 bases and J by 8 bases. CDR3 loop: CASRGLAGYEQFF. Here the CDR3 DNA reads TGCGCCAGCAGAGGGTTAGCGGGATATGAGCAGTTCTTC.

This chain links TRBV5-1 with TRBJ2-7; weak D call: TRBD2 (5 bases). CDR3 size: 13 residues. Trimming shortened V by 2 bases and J by 6 bases, and 12 bases separated the two germline ends. From germline, CDR1 is SGHRS and CDR2 YFSETQ. DNA for the CDR3: TGCGCCAGCAGCTTCTCCCTGAGCGGCGAGCAGTACTTC. It yields the protein CASSFSLSGEQYF.

V gene TRBV7-6 combines with J gene TRBJ2-7; 8 bases are shared with TRBD1. CDR1 SGHVS and CDR2 FNYEAQ come from the germline V gene. This CDR3 region has 14 residues. V was clipped by 5 bases and J by 2 bases; unmatched bases: 5. In DNA form, the CDR3 reads TGTGCCAGCAGCCGACGGACAGGGACCTACGAGCAGTACTTC. It yields the protein CASSRRTGTYEQYF.

The chain is built from TRBV5-1 and TRBJ2-1, with D unclear. The CDR3 covers 12 residues. CDR1 SGHRS and CDR2 YFSETQ come from the germline V gene. Trimming took off 6 bases at V and 5 bases at J, with 9 bases between the two ends. CDR3 sequence (DNA): TGCGCCAGCAATTTGGGCCACAATGAGCAGTTCTTC. Translating gives CASNLGHNEQFF.

The chain employs TRBV5-1 and TRBJ2-2; TRBD2 matches at 7 bases. Germline CDR1 SGHRS, CDR2 YFSETQ. This CDR3 is 17 amino acids long. After removal of 2 bases from V and 1 base from J, the junction contained 8 bases not matched to a gene. The CDR3 region is CASSLPPTSQNTGELFF. In nucleotides, the CDR3 is TGCGCCAGCAGCTTACCGCCGACTAGCCAGAACACCGGGGAGCTGTTTTTT.

This clone has only a few counts. This chain uses TRBV4-2 with TRBJ2-5; 11 bases are shared with TRBD2. The J call may not be correct, given that the DNA end is closer to TRBJ2-7. This CDR3 is 16 amino acids long. Germline V gives CDR1 LGHNA, CDR2 YNFKEQ. This CDR3 reads CASSQEISGRGYEQYF. The CDR3 nucleotides read TGTGCCAGCAGCCAGGAGATTAGCGGGAGGGGCTACGAGCAGTACTTC.